These T cell receptor beta chains were read from a single sample in a study of T cells in Graves' hyperthyroidism and ophthalmopathy. TCRdb re-called the multiplex PCR reads with MiXCR, one entry per CDR3 protein. The sample holds about 770,000 distinct CDR3 sequences, under 20% seen once. The source material was blood. These receptors were collected from a woman aged 45 to 65 with Graves' hyperthyroidism that later progressed to Graves' ophthalmopathy. The CDR3 runs from the conserved cysteine through the conserved F or W.

CDR3 protein: CASSFSPGDSNQPQHF; J gene: TRBJ1-5; V gene: TRBV7-9
CDR3 protein: CASSQDYSGGSLGETQYF; J gene: TRBJ2-5; V gene: TRBV3-1
CDR3 protein: CASSPRGREGFGEQFF; J gene: TRBJ2-1; V gene: TRBV7-9
CDR3 protein: CASSDDYRNQPQHF; J gene: TRBJ1-5; V gene: TRBV6-1
CDR3 protein: CASSSTGPFGYTF; J gene: TRBJ1-2; V gene: TRBV12-3/TRBV12-4
CDR3 protein: CASSSTRATNEKLFF; J gene: TRBJ1-4; V gene: TRBV7-9
CDR3 protein: CASSPTGGRRNTEAFF; J gene: TRBJ1-1; V gene: TRBV6-2/TRBV6-3
CDR3 protein: CASNPVGTGVSAEAFF; J gene: TRBJ1-1; V gene: TRBV7-9
CDR3 protein: CASSYWGRMDEQYF; J gene: TRBJ2-7; V gene: TRBV6-5
CDR3 protein: CASSPPRAGGAGELFF; J gene: TRBJ2-2; V gene: TRBV11-3
CDR3 protein: CASSQEPSGGTGELFF; J gene: TRBJ2-2; V gene: TRBV3-1